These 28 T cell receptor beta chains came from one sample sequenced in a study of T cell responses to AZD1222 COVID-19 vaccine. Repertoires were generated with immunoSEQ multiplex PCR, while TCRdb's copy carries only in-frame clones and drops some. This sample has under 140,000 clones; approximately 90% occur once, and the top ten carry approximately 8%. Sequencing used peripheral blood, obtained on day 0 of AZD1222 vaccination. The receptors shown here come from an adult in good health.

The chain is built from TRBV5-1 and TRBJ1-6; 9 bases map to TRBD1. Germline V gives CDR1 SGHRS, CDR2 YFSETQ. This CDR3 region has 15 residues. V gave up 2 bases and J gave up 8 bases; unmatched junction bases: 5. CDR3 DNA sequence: TGCGCCAGCAGCTTCCGGGACAGGGTGGATTCACCCCTCCACTTT. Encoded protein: CASSFRDRVDSPLHF.

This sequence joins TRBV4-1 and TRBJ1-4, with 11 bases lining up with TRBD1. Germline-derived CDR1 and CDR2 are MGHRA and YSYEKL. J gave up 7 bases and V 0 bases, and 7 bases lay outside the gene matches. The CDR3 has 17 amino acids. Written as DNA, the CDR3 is TGCGCCAGCAGCCAAGATCGAGGCGGGACAGGGGGTGAAAAACTGTTTTTT. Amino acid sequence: CASSQDRGGTGGEKLFF.

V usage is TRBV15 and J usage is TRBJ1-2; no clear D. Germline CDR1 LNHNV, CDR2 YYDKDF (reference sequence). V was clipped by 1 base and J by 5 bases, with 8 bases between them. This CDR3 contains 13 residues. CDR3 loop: CATSRGLTYGYTF. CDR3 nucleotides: TGTGCCACCAGCAGAGGACTGACGTATGGCTACACCTTC.

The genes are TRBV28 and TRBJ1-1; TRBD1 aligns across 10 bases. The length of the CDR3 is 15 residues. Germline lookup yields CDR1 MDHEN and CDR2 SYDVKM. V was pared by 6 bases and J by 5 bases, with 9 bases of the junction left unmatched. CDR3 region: CASRTDRGLGTEAFF. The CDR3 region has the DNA TGTGCCAGCAGAACCGACAGGGGGCTGGGGACTGAAGCTTTCTTT.

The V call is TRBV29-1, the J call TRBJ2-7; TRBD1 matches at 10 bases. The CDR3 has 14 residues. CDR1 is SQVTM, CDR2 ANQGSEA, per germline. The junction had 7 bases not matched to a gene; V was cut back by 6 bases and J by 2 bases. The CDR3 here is CSVQDRGSTYEQYF. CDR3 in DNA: TGCAGCGTCCAGGACAGGGGGTCAACCTACGAGCAGTACTTC.

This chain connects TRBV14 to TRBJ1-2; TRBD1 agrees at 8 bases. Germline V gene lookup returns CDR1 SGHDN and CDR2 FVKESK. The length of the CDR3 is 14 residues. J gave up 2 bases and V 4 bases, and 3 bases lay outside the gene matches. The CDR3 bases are TGTGCCAGCAGCCGTCGACAGGGGAACTATGGCTACACCTTC. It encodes CASSRRQGNYGYTF.

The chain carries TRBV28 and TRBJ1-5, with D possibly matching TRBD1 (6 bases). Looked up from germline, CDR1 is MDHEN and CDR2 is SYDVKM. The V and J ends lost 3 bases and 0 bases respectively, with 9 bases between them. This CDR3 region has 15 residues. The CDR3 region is CASSFRGTSNQPQHF. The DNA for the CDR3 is TGTGCCAGCAGTTTCAGGGGAACTAGCAATCAGCCCCAGCATTTT.

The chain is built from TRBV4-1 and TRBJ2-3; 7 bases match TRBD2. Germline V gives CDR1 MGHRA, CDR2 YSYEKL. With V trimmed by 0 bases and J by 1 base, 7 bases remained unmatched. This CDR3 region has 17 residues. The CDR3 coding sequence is TGCGCCAGCAGCCAAGAACTATCGGCGGGGGGCACAGATACGCAGTATTTT. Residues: CASSQELSAGGTDTQYF.

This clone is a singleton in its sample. CDR3 sequence: CATSGRVGSNQPQHF. The CDR3 DNA is TGTGCCACCAGTGGACGAGTCGGTAGCAATCAGCCCCAGCATTTT. V gene TRBV24-1 combines with J gene TRBJ1-5; D gene ambiguous. V lost 5 bases and J 0 bases, leaving 10 bases between the germline ends. The CDR3 totals 15 residues. CDR1 and CDR2 from the germline V gene are KGHDR and SFDVKD.

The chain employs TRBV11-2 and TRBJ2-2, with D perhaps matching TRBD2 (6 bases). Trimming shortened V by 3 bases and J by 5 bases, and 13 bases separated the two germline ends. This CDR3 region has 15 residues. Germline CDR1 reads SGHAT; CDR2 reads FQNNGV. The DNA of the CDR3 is TGTGCCAGCAGCTTCGTGGGGGGTGGGACCGGGGAGCTGTTTTTT. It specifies CASSFVGGGTGELFF.

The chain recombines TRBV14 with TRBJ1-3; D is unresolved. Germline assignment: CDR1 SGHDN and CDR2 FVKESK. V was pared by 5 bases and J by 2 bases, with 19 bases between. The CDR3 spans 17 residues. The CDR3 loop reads CASSDTKVPKAGNTIYF. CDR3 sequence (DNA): TGTGCCAGCAGCGACACGAAAGTACCAAAGGCTGGAAACACCATATATTTT.

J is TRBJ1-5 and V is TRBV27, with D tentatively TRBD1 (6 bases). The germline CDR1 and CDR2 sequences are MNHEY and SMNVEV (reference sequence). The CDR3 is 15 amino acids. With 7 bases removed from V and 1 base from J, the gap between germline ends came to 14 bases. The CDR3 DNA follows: TGTGCCAGCACCTCTGACAGGAAGAGCAATCAGCCCCAGCATTTT. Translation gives CASTSDRKSNQPQHF.

The CDR3 sequence is CASSLAGGPTKSGANVLTF. The CDR3 DNA reads TGTGCCAGCAGCTTAGCAGGGGGTCCCACTAAATCTGGGGCCAACGTCCTGACTTTC. The V call is TRBV7-6, the J call TRBJ2-6; D is perhaps TRBD1 (6 bases). The germline gives CDR1 SGHVS, CDR2 FNYEAQ. This CDR3 comprises 19 residues. Between the trimmed V and J ends, which lost 0 bases and 1 base, there was a span of 16 bases.

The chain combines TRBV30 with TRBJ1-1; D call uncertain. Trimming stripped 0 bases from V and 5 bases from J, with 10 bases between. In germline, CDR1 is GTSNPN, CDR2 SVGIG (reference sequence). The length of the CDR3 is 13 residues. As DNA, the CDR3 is TGTGCCTGGAGTGTACCATCCGGGACTGAAGCTTTCTTT. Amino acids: CAWSVPSGTEAFF. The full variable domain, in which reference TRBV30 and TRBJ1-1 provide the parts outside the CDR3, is SQTIHQWPATLVQPVGSPLSLECTVEGTSNPNLYWYRQAAGRGLQLLFYSVGIGQISSEVPQNLSASRPQDRQFILSSKKLLLSDSGFYLCAWSVPSGTEAFFGQGTRLTVV.

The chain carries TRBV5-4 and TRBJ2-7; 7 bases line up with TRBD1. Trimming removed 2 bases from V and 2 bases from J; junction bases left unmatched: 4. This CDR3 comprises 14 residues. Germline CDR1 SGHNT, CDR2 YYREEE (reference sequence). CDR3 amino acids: CASSLDRATYEQYF. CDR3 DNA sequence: TGTGCCAGCAGCTTAGACAGGGCCACCTACGAGCAGTACTTC.

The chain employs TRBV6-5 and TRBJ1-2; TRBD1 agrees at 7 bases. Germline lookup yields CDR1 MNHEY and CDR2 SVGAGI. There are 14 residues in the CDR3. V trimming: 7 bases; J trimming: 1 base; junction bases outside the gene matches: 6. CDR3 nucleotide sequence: TGTGCCAGCACCCCGGGACAGATTAACTATGGCTACACCTTC. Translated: CASTPGQINYGYTF.

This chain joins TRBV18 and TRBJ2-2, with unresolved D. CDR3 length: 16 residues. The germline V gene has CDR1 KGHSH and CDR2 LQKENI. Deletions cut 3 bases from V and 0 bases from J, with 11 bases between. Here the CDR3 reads CASSPLVGSNTGELFF. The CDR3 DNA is TGTGCCAGCTCACCTCTGGTCGGATCGAACACCGGGGAGCTGTTTTTT. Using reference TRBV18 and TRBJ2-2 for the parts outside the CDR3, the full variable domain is NAGVMQNPRHLVRRRGQEARLRCSPMKGHSHVYWYRQLPEEGLKFMVYLQKENIIDESGMPKERFSAEFPKEGPSILRIQQVVRGDSAAYFCASSPLVGSNTGELFFGEGSRLTVL.

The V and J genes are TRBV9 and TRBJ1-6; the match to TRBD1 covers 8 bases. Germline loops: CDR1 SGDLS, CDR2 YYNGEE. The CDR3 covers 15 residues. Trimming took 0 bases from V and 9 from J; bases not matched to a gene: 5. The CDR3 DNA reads TGTGCCAGCAGCGTAGATGGCAGGGGGCCTTCACCCCTCCACTTT. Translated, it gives CASSVDGRGPSPLHF.

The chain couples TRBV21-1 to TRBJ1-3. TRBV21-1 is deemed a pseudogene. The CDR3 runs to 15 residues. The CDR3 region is CASSATGASGNTIYF. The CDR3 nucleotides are TGTGCCAGCAGCGCAACCGGGGCCTCTGGAAACACCATATATTTT.

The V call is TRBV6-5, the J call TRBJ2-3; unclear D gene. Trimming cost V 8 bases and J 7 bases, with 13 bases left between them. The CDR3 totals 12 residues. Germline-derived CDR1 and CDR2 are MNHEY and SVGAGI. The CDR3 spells CASVGLTYTQYF. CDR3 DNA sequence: TGTGCCAGCGTTGGTCTGACCTATACGCAGTATTTT.

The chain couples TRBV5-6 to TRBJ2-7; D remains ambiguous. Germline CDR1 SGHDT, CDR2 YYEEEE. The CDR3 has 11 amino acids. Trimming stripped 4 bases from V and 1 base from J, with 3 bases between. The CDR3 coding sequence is TGTGCCAGCAGCCCGTCCTACGAGCAGTACTTC. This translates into CASSPSYEQYF. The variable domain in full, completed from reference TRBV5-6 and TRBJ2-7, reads DAGVTQSPTHLIKTRGQQVTLRCSPKSGHDTVSWYQQALGQGPQFIFQYYEEEERQRGNFPDRFSGHQFPNYSSELNVNALLLGDSALYLCASSPSYEQYFGPGTRLTVT.

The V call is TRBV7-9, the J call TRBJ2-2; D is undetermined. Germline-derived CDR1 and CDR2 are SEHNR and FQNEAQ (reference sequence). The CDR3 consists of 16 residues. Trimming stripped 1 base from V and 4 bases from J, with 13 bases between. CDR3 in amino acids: CASSLGLAGPTGELFF. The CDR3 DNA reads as TGTGCCAGCAGCTTAGGCCTGGCAGGCCCCACCGGGGAGCTGTTTTTT. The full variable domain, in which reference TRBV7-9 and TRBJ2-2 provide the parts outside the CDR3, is DTGVSQNPRHKITKRGQNVTFRCDPISEHNRLYWYRQTLGQGPEFLTYFQNEAQLEKSRLLSDRFSAERPKGSFSTLEIQRTEQGDSAMYLCASSLGLAGPTGELFFGEGSRLTVL.

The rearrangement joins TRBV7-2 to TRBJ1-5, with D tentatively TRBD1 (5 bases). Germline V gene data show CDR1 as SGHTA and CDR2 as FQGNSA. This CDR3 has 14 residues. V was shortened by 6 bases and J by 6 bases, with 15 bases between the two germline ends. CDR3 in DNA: TGTGCCAGCAGAACAGGTGGGATAGGTCAGCCCCAGCATTTT. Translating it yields CASRTGGIGQPQHF.

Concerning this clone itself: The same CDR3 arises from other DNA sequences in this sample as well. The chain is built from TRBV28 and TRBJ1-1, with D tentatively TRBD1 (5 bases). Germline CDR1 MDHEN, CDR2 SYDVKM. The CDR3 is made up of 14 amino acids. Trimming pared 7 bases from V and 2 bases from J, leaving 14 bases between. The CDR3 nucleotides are TGTGCCAGCAATCCAGGACAACCCAACACTGAAGCTTTCTTT. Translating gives CASNPGQPNTEAFF.

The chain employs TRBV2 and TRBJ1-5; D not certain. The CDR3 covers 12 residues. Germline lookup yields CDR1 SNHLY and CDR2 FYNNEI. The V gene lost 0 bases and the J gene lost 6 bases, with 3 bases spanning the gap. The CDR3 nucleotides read TGTGCCAGCAGTGAAGCGGGTCAGCCCCAGCATTTT. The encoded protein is CASSEAGQPQHF.

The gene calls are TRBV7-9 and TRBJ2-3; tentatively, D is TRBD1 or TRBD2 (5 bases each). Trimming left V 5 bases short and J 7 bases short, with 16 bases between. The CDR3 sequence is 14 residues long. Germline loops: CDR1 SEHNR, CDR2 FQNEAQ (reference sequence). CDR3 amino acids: CASSNPGTLNTQYF. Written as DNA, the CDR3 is TGTGCCAGCAGCAATCCCGGGACGCTCAATACGCAGTATTTT. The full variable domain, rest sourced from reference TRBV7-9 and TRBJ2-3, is DTGVSQNPRHKITKRGQNVTFRCDPISEHNRLYWYRQTLGQGPEFLTYFQNEAQLEKSRLLSDRFSAERPKGSFSTLEIQRTEQGDSAMYLCASSNPGTLNTQYFGPGTRLTVL.

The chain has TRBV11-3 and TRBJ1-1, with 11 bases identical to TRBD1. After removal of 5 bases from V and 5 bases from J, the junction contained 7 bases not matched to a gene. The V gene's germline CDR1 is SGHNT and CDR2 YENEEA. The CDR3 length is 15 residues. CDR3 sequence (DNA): TGTGCCAGCAGCCCAGGCGGGACAGGGGGAACTGAAGCTTTCTTT. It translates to CASSPGGTGGTEAFF.

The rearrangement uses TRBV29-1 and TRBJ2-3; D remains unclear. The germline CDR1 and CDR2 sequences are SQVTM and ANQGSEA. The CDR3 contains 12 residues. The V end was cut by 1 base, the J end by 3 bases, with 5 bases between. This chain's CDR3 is CSVEVVTDTQYF. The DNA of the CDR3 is TGCAGCGTTGAAGTGGTTACAGATACGCAGTATTTT.